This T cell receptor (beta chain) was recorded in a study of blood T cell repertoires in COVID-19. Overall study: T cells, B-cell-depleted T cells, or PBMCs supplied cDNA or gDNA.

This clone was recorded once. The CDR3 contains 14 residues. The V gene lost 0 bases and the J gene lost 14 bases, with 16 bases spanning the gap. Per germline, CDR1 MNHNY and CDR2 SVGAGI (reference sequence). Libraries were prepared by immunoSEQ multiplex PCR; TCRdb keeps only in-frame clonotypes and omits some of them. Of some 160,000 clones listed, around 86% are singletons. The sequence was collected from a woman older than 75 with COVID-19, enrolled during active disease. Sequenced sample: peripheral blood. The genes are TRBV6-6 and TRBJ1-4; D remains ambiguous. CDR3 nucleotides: TGTGCCAGCAGTTACTCCGAGGCGCCGCCTGGTCTGTTTTTT. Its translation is CASSYSEAPPGLFF.